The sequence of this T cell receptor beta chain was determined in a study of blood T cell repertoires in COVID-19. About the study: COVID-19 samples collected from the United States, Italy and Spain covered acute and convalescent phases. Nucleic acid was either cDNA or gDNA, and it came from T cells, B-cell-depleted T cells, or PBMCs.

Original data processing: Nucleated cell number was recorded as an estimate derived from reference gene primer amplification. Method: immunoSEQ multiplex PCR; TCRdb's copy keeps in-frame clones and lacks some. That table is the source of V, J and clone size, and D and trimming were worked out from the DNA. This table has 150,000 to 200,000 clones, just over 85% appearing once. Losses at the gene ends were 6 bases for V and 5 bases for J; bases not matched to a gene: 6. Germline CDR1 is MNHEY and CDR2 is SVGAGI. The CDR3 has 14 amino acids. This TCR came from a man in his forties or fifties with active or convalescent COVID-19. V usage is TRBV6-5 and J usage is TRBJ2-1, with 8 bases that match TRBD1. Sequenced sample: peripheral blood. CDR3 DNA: TGTGCCAGCAGATCCACGGACAGGGACAATGAGCAGTTCTTC. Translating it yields CASRSTDRDNEQFF.